The 19 T cell receptor beta chains below all came from one sample that was sequenced in a study of cytomegalovirus exposure and HLA in healthy donors. In the PCR, 60 Vbeta and 13 Jbeta primers were used. The repertoire was sequenced with immunoSEQ multiplex PCR; TCRdb's copy has only in-frame clones and lacks some. The sample contains some 150,000 clones, 60% to 80% of which appear only once. The material sequenced was PBMCs. Source of these receptors: a young man in good health and CMV-seropositive.

The CDR3 DNA is TGTGCCAGCAGTGACACTAGCGGGGTGAACACCGGGGAGCTGTTTTTT. As protein: CASSDTSGVNTGELFF. The rearrangement uses TRBV6-4 and TRBJ2-2; 10 positions match TRBD2. This CDR3 is 16 amino acids long. In germline, CDR1 is MRHNA, CDR2 SNTAGT. The ends lost 2 bases at V and 1 base at J; junction bases unmatched: 1.

This rearrangement joins TRBV4-1 to TRBJ2-3; 7 nucleotides agree with TRBD2. The CDR3 runs 16 residues. Germline lookup yields CDR1 MGHRA and CDR2 YSYEKL. Trimming removed 2 bases from V and 5 bases from J; junction bases left unmatched: 10. The CDR3 DNA follows: TGCGCCAGCAGCCAACCTCGTGCGGGAGTGAGAGATACGCAGTATTTT. Amino acid sequence: CASSQPRAGVRDTQYF.

The chain links TRBV2 to TRBJ1-1, with D maybe TRBD1 (5 bases). Germline CDR1 reads SNHLY; CDR2 reads FYNNEI. This CDR3 comprises 14 residues. The germline V and J ends were trimmed by 9 bases and 0 bases, with 14 bases remaining between them. In DNA form, the CDR3 reads TGTGCCAGGGCAGGGATGGTAGTGAACACTGAAGCTTTCTTT. It encodes CARAGMVVNTEAFF.

The chain is built from TRBV14 and TRBJ2-1; tentatively, D is TRBD2 (6 bases). V lost 0 bases and J lost 2, with 11 bases in between. The CDR3 length is 16 residues. Germline CDR1 is SGHDN and CDR2 is FVKESK. CDR3 coding DNA: TGTGCCAGCAGCCAAGATCTCGGGGGAACCTACAATGAGCAGTTCTTC. The encoded protein is CASSQDLGGTYNEQFF.

The chain links TRBV29-1 to TRBJ2-1; D gene uncertain. Trimming shortened V by 3 bases and J by 8 bases, and 8 bases separated the two germline ends. The germline V gene encodes CDR1 SQVTM and CDR2 ANQGSEA. The CDR3 length is 11 residues. In nucleotides, the CDR3 is TGCAGCGTTGAGGCCGCATATGAGCAGTTCTTC. Protein sequence: CSVEAAYEQFF.

The V gene is TRBV5-1, the J gene TRBJ1-1; D gene unclear. Germline V gene sequence: CDR1 SGHRS, CDR2 YFSETQ. There are 14 residues in the CDR3. V lost 5 bases, J lost 0 bases, and 11 bases lay in between. CDR3 in amino acids: CASREGQMNTEAFF. The CDR3 DNA follows: TGCGCCAGCAGGGAGGGCCAGATGAACACTGAAGCTTTCTTT.

The CDR3 spells CASSSLGQRAETQYF. CDR3 bases: TGTGCCAGCAGCTCCCTCGGACAAAGGGCAGAGACCCAGTACTTC. V usage is TRBV7-9 and J usage is TRBJ2-5, with D perhaps TRBD1 (5 bases). CDR1 is SEHNR and CDR2 is FQNEAQ in the germline V gene (reference sequence). The CDR3 runs to 15 residues. The V gene lost 4 bases and the J gene lost 4 bases, with 16 bases spanning the gap.

This rearrangement joins TRBV4-3 to TRBJ2-7, with 7 bases that match TRBD2. CDR3 length equals 16 residues. CDR1 is LGHNA, CDR2 YSLEER, per germline. Germline trimming cut 1 base from V and 1 base from J; bases unmatched to any gene: 7. CDR3 protein: CASSQVPGRPSYEQYF. The CDR3 nucleotides are TGCGCCAGCAGCCAAGTTCCCGGGAGGCCATCCTACGAGCAGTACTTC.

This sequence joins TRBV5-8 and TRBJ2-5, with TRBD2 matching over 8 bases. The V segment lost 0 bases and the J segment 5 bases; nucleotides outside the gene matches: 3. CDR1 is SGHTS, CDR2 YDEGEE, per germline. The CDR3 length is 14 residues. The CDR3 DNA reads as TGTGCCAGCAGCTTGGGGCTAGCGGGCGAGACCCAGTACTTC. As protein: CASSLGLAGETQYF.

V usage is TRBV9 and J usage is TRBJ2-7, with 7 bases fitting TRBD1. The germline V gene has CDR1 SGDLS and CDR2 YYNGEE. CDR3 length: 17 residues. V dropped 1 base and J dropped 4; count of bases not matched to a gene: 14. DNA for the CDR3: TGTGCCAGCAGCGTAACGAGGGATGACAGGGAGAGATACGAGCAGTACTTC. Translation gives CASSVTRDDRERYEQYF.

This chain joins TRBV11-3 and TRBJ2-2; no clear D gene. The germline gives CDR1 SGHNT, CDR2 YENEEA. The CDR3 runs to 12 residues. With 5 bases removed from V and 2 bases from J, the gap between germline ends came to 3 bases. The CDR3 loop is CASSLNTGELFF. CDR3 nucleotides: TGTGCCAGCAGCCTAAACACCGGGGAGCTGTTTTTT.

The V call is TRBV19, the J call TRBJ2-2, with 7 nucleotides matching TRBD1. The length of the CDR3 is 17 residues. Per germline, CDR1 LNHDA and CDR2 SQIVND (reference sequence). J gave up 1 base and V 3 bases, and 8 bases lay outside the gene matches. Written as DNA, the CDR3 is TGTGCCAGTAGTATCTCACTCGGGACAGTGAACACCGGGGAGCTGTTTTTT. This sequence encodes CASSISLGTVNTGELFF. Looking up the rest from reference TRBV19 and TRBJ2-2 gives the full variable domain: DGGITQSPKYLFRKEGQNVTLSCEQNLNHDAMYWYRQDPGQGLRLIYYSQIVNDFQKGDIAEGYSVSREKKESFPLTVTSAQKNPTAFYLCASSISLGTVNTGELFFGEGSRLTVL.

CDR3 DNA sequence: TGTGCCAGCAGCTCCACTAGCGCGTCAGATACGCAGTATTTT. Its translation: CASSSTSASDTQYF. The chain has TRBV7-8 and TRBJ2-3; 7 bases fit TRBD2. This CDR3 is built from 14 residues. Losses at the gene ends were 4 bases for V and 4 bases for J; bases not matched to a gene: 5. Germline CDR1 reads SGHVS; CDR2 reads FQNEAQ.

This chain connects TRBV7-8 to TRBJ2-3; a weak D match, TRBD2 (6 bases). Germline V gene sequence: CDR1 SGHVS, CDR2 FQNEAQ. Trimming took off 5 bases at V and 4 bases at J, with 16 bases between the two ends. The CDR3 has 15 amino acids. The CDR3 protein is CASSRVWGGADTQYF. Written as DNA, the CDR3 is TGTGCCAGCAGCCGCGTTTGGGGAGGCGCAGATACGCAGTATTTT.

The chain is built from TRBV9 and TRBJ2-1, with D possibly matching TRBD2 (7 bases). Between the trimmed V and J ends, which lost 7 bases and 1 base, there was a span of 15 bases. Germline CDR1 SGDLS, CDR2 YYNGEE. The CDR3 has 15 amino acids. The CDR3 region is CASAARGGSYNEQFF. As DNA, the CDR3 is TGTGCCAGCGCCGCAAGGGGGGGGTCCTACAATGAGCAGTTCTTC.

This chain uses TRBV9 with TRBJ1-1; no definite D call. The CDR3 sequence is 13 residues long. Per germline, CDR1 SGDLS and CDR2 YYNGEE. Trimming removed 4 bases at V and 7 bases at J, with 14 bases between. The CDR3 DNA is TGTGCCAGCAGCTTAGGGTCAGGAGGTGAAGCTTTCTTT. As protein: CASSLGSGGEAFF.

The chain uses TRBV2 and TRBJ1-1; D is possibly TRBD1 (5 bases). Deletions cut 8 bases from V and 4 bases from J, with 14 bases between. The length of the CDR3 is 13 residues. From germline, CDR1 is SNHLY and CDR2 FYNNEI. DNA of the CDR3: TGTGCCAGCGCGGCAGGGTCGGCCACTGAAGCTTTCTTT. It translates to CASAAGSATEAFF.

The chain uses TRBV13 and TRBJ1-2; 7 positions agree with TRBD1. With V trimmed by 4 bases and J by 2 bases, 4 bases remained unmatched. The CDR3 is 14 residues long. Germline CDR1 reads PRHDT; CDR2 reads FYEKMQ (reference sequence). The CDR3 bases are TGTGCCAGCAGCTACAGGGGAAGAAACTATGGCTACACCTTC. Its protein product is CASSYRGRNYGYTF.

This clone has more than one count but fewer than ten. J is TRBJ2-3 and V is TRBV9; a possible D gene is TRBD2 (5 bases). This CDR3 has 15 amino acids. The germline gives CDR1 SGDLS, CDR2 YYNGEE. Between the trimmed V and J ends, which lost 3 bases and 4 bases, there was a span of 15 bases. The CDR3 DNA reads as TGTGCCAGCAGCGAGAGGCGCGGGTGGTCAGATACGCAGTATTTT. Protein sequence: CASSERRGWSDTQYF. The full variable domain, rest sourced from reference TRBV9 and TRBJ2-3, is DSGVTQTPKHLITATGQRVTLRCSPRSGDLSVYWYQQSLDQGLQFLIQYYNGEERAKGNILERFSAQQFPDLHSELNLSSLELGDSALYFCASSERRGWSDTQYFGPGTRLTVL.